The sequence of this TCR beta chain was determined in a study of blood T cell repertoires in COVID-19. Turning to the study itself: Cohort 3 recovered donors had two negative PCRs, clearance, or symptom resolution. Nucleic acid was either cDNA or gDNA, and it came from T cells, B-cell-depleted T cells, or PBMCs.

The CDR3 length is 14 residues. The V end was cut by 2 bases, the J end by 3 bases, with 8 bases between. Germline values: CDR1 SNHLY, CDR2 FYNNEI. Assignments of participants to cohorts depended upon their own reported clinical history. Source study methods: Reference gene primer amplification gave estimated nucleated cell counts. Repertoires were generated with immunoSEQ multiplex PCR, while TCRdb's copy carries only in-frame clones and drops some. The DNA gave D and trimming, while V, J and clone size come from that table. The sample carries a few hundred thousand clones, around nine tenths recorded once.

This sequence originates from a woman in her sixties or seventies in a cohort exposed to, infected with or recovered from COVID-19 (not recorded which). This chain links TRBV2 with TRBJ1-5; D ambiguous. Sequenced input: PBMCs or T cells enriched from blood (not recorded which). The CDR3 sequence is CASSESGPNQPQHF. The CDR3 DNA follows: TGTGCCAGCAGTGAATCTGGGCCCAATCAGCCCCAGCATTTT.